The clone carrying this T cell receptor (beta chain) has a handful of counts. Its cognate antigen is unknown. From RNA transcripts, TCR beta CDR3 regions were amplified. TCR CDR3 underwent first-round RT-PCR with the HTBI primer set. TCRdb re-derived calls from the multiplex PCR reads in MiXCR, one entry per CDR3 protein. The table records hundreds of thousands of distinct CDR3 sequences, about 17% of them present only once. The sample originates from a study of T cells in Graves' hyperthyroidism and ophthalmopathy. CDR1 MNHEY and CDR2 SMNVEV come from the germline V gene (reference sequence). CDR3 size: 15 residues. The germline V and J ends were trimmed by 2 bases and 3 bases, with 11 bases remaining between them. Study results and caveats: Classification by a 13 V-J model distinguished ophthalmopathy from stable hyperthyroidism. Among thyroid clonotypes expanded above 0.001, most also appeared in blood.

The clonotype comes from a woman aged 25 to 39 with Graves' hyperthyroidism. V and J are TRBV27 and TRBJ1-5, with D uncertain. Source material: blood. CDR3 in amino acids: CASSLHADVNQPQHF. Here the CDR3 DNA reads TGTGCCAGCAGTTTACACGCAGATGTCAATCAGCCCCAGCATTTT.